This T cell receptor beta chain was recorded in a study of cytomegalovirus exposure and HLA in healthy donors. J was trimmed by 7 bases and V by 5 bases; bases with no gene match: 9. There are 16 residues in the CDR3. Per the germline V gene, CDR1 is SGHTA and CDR2 is FQGNSA. The PCR was carried out with 60 Vbeta primers and 13 Jbeta primers. Clones were read by immunoSEQ multiplex PCR, and TCRdb kept only the in-frame ones, dropping some. The sample contains about 69,000 clones, 65% to 70% of which appear only once. The V gene is TRBV7-2, the J gene TRBJ1-6; TRBD1 aligns across 9 bases. Sequencing was carried out using PBMCs. This receptor was obtained from a male donor in good health and CMV-seropositive. CDR3 sequence reads: CASSIGQGIRNSPLHF. For the CDR3, the DNA is TGTGCCAGCAGCATTGGACAGGGGATTCGGAATTCACCCCTCCACTTT.